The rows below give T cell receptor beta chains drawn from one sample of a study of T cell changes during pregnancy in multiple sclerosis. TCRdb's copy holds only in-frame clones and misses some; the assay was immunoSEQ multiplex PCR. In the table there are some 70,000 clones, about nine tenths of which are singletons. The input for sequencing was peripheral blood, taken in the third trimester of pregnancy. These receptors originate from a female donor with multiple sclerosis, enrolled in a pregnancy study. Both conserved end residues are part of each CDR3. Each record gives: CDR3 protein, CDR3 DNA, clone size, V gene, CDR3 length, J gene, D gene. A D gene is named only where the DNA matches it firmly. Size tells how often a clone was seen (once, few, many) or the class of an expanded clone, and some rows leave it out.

CDR3 protein: CASSPGTLRWGNQPQHF; CDR3 DNA: TGTGCCAGTAGTCCGGGGACTCTGCGGTGGGGCAATCAGCCCCAGCATTTT; clone size: NA; V gene: TRBV19; CDR3 length: 17; J gene: TRBJ1-5; D gene: NA
CDR3 protein: CASSVVGGMNTEAFF; CDR3 DNA: TGTGCCAGCAGCGTAGTTGGAGGGATGAACACTGAAGCTTTCTTT; clone size: NA; V gene: TRBV9; CDR3 length: 15; J gene: TRBJ1-1; D gene: NA
CDR3 protein: CASSTGQGVDTQYF; CDR3 DNA: TGTGCCAGCAGTACGGGACAGGGAGTAGATACGCAGTATTTT; clone size: once; V gene: TRBV28; CDR3 length: 14; J gene: TRBJ2-3; D gene: TRBD1
CDR3 protein: CASSHSPGEGYNEQFF; CDR3 DNA: TGCGCCAGCAGCCATTCCCCTGGGGAGGGATACAATGAGCAGTTCTTC; clone size: NA; V gene: TRBV4-1; CDR3 length: 16; J gene: TRBJ2-1; D gene: TRBD2
CDR3 protein: CASSDPPLTGNEQYF; CDR3 DNA: TGTGCCAGCAGTGATCCCCCCCTGACAGGGAACGAGCAGTACTTC; clone size: NA; V gene: TRBV2; CDR3 length: 15; J gene: TRBJ2-7; D gene: TRBD1
CDR3 protein: CASIPGGTANYGYTF; CDR3 DNA: TGTGCCAGTATCCCTGGAGGGACAGCAAACTATGGCTACACCTTC; clone size: NA; V gene: TRBV19; CDR3 length: 15; J gene: TRBJ1-2; D gene: TRBD1
CDR3 protein: CASSHGVAGGPYNEQFF; CDR3 DNA: TGTGCCAGCAGCCATGGGGTAGCGGGAGGTCCATACAATGAGCAGTTCTTC; clone size: NA; V gene: TRBV4-2; CDR3 length: 17; J gene: TRBJ2-1; D gene: TRBD2
CDR3 protein: CASSEGPEGIYYGYTF; CDR3 DNA: TGTGCCAGCAGTGAGGGACCGGAGGGGATTTACTATGGCTACACCTTC; clone size: NA; V gene: TRBV6-1; CDR3 length: 16; J gene: TRBJ1-2; D gene: NA
CDR3 protein: CASTQGSSYNEQFF; CDR3 DNA: TGTGCCAGCACCCAGGGGAGTTCCTACAATGAGCAGTTCTTC; clone size: NA; V gene: TRBV6-5; CDR3 length: 14; J gene: TRBJ2-1; D gene: NA
CDR3 protein: CASSLSRAGGWTGELFF; CDR3 DNA: TGTGCCAGCAGCTTATCGAGGGCGGGAGGCTGGACCGGGGAGCTGTTTTTT; clone size: NA; V gene: TRBV7-2; CDR3 length: 17; J gene: TRBJ2-2; D gene: TRBD2